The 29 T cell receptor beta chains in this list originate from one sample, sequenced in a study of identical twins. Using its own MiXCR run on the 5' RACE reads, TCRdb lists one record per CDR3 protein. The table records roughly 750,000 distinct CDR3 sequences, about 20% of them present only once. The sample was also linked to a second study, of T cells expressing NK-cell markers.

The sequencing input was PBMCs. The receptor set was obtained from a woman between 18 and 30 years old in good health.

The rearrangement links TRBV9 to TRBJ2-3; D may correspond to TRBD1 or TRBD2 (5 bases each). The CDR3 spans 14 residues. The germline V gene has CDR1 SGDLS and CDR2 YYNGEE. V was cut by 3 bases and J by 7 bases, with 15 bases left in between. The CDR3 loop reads CASSEGRRTYTQYF. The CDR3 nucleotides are TGTGCCAGCAGCGAGGGGAGACGGACATATACGCAGTATTTT.

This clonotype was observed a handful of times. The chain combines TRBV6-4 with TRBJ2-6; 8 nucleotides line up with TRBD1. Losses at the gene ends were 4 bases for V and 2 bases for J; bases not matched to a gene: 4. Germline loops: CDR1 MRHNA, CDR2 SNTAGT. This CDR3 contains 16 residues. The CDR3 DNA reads TGTGCCAGCAGTGGAGCAGGGGGCGCTGGGGCCAACGTCCTGACTTTC. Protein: CASSGAGGAGANVLTF.

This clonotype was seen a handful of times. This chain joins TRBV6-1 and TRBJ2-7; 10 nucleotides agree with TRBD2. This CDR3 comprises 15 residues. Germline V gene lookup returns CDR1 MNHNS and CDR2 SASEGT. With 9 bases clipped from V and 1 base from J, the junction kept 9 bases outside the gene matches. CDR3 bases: TGTGCCAGAAGCTCACCTAGCGGGAGATCCTACGAGCAGTACTTC. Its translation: CARSSPSGRSYEQYF.

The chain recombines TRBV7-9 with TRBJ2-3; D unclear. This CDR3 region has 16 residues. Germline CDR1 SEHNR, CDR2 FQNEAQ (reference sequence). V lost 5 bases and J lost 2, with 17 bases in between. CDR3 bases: TGTGCCAGCAGCACTTACTACGGTAGCACCACAGATACGCAGTATTTT. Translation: CASSTYYGSTTDTQYF.

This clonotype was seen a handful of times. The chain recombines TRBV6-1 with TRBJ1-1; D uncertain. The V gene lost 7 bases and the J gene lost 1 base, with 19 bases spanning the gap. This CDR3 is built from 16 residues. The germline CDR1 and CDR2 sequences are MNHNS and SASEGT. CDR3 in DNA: TGTGCCAGCAACCCGTTTAGGGCAGTTACGAACACTGAAGCTTTCTTT. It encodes CASNPFRAVTNTEAFF.

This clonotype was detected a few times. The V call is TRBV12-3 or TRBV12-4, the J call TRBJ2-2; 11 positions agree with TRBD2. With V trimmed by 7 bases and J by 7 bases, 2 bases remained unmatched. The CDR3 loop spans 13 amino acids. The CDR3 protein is CASTTSGSGELFF. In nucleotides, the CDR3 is TGTGCCAGCACAACTAGCGGGAGCGGGGAGCTGTTTTTT.

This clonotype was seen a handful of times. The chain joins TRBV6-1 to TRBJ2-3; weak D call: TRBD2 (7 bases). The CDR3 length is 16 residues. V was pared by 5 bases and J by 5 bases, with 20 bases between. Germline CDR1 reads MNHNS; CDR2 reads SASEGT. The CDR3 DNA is TGTGCCAGCAGTATGGGAGGGGGACCCTGGGGAGATACGCAGTATTTT. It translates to CASSMGGGPWGDTQYF.

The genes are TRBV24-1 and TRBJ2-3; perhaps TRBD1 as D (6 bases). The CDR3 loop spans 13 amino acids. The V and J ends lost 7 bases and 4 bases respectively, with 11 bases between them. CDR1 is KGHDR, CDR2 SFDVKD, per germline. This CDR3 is CATRKQGSDTQYF. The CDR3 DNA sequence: TGTGCCACCAGGAAACAGGGTTCAGATACGCAGTATTTT.

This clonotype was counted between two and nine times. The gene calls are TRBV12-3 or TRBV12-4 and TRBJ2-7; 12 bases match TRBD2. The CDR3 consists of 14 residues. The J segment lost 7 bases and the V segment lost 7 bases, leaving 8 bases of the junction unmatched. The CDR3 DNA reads TGTGCCAGCACCCCACTAGCGGGAGGCCTTGAGCAGTACTTC. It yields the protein CASTPLAGGLEQYF.

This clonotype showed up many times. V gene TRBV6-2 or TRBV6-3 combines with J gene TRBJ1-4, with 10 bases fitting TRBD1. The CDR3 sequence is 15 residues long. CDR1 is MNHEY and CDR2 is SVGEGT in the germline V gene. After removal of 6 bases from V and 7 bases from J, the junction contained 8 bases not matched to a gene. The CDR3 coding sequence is TGTGCCAGCAGCTCACCGGGACAGGGGTTTGAAAAACTGTTTTTT. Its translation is CASSSPGQGFEKLFF.

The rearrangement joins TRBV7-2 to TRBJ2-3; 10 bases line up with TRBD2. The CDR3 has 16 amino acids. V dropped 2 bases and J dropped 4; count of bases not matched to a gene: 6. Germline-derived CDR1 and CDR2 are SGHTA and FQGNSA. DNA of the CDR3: TGTGCCAGCAGCTTAATAATCGGACTAGCGGCAGATACGCAGTATTTT. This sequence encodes CASSLIIGLAADTQYF.

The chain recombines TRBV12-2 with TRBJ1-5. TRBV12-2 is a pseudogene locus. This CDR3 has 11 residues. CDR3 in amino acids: CASRLEQPQHF. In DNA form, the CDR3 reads TGTGCAAGTCGCTTAGAACAGCCCCAGCATTTT.

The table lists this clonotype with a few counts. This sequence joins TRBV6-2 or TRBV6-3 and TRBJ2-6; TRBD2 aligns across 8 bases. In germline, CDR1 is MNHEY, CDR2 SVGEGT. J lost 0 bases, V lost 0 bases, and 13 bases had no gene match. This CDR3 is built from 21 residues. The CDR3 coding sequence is TGTGCCAGCAGTTACTCGAGCTCGGGCGGGGGGCGCCTCTCTGGGGCCAACGTCCTGACTTTC. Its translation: CASSYSSSGGGRLSGANVLTF.

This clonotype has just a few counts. For the CDR3, the DNA is TGTGCCAGCAGTGCAGACAGGACACCTCAAGAGACCCAGTACTTC. Translation: CASSADRTPQETQYF. This sequence joins TRBV25-1 and TRBJ2-5; the D gene is possibly TRBD1 (6 bases). Germline V gives CDR1 MGHDK, CDR2 SYGVNS. The ends were cut back, 4 bases at V and 2 bases at J, with 14 bases in the middle. CDR3 length: 15 residues.

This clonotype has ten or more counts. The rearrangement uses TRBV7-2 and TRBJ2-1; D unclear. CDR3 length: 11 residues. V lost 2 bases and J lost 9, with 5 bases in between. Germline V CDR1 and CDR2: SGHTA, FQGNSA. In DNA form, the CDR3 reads TGTGCCAGCAGCTTAAAGATTGAGCAGTTCTTC. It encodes CASSLKIEQFF.

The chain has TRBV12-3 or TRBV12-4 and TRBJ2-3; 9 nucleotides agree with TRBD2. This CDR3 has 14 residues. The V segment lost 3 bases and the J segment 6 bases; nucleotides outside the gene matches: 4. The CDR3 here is CASSFISGSDTQYF. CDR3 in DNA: TGTGCCAGCAGTTTTATTAGCGGGAGTGATACGCAGTATTTT.

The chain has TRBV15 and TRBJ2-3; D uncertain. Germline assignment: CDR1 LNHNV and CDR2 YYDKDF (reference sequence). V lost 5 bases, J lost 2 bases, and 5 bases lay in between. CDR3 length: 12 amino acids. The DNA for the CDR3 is TGTGCCACCAGCCTAATCACAGATACGCAGTATTTT. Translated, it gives CATSLITDTQYF.

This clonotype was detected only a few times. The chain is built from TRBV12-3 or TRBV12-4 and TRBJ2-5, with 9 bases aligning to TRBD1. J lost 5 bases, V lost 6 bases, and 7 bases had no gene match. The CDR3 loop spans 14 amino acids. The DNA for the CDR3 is TGTGCCAGCAGCACCGGGACAGGGCATGAGACCCAGTACTTC. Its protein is CASSTGTGHETQYF.

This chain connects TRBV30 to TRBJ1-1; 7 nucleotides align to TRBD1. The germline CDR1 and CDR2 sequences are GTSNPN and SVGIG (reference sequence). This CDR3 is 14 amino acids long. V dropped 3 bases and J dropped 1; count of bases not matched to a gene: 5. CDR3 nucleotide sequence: TGTGCCTGGAGATTCAGGGGGGGGAACACTGAAGCTTTCTTT. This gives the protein CAWRFRGGNTEAFF.

The CDR3 DNA sequence: TGTGCCTGCACCAAGCAGGGAGGGAGCAATCAGCCCCAGCATTTT. It is translated as CACTKQGGSNQPQHF. The rearrangement uses TRBV3-1 and TRBJ1-5, with a tentative D call TRBD1 (5 bases). Germline CDR1 LGHDT, CDR2 YNNKEL (reference sequence). V was trimmed by 11 bases and J by 1 base, leaving 18 bases between them. This CDR3 contains 15 residues.

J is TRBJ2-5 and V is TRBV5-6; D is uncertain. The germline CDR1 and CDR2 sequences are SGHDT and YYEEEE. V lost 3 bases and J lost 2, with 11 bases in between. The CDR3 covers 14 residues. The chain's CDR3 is CASSSGSLQETQYF. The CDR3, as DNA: TGTGCCAGCAGCTCCGGGTCCCTACAAGAGACCCAGTACTTC.

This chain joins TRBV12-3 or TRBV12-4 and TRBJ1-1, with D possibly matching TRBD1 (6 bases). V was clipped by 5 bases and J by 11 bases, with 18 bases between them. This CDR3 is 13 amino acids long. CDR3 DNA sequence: TGTGCCAGCAGTACAGGGACGCCGGGCGCGGCTTTCTTT. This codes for CASSTGTPGAAFF.

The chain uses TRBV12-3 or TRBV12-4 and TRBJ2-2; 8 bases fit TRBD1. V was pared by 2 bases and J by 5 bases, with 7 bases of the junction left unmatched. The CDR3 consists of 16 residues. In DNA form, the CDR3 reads TGTGCCAGCAGTTTATGGACAGGGCGGAGAACCGGGGAGCTGTTTTTT. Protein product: CASSLWTGRRTGELFF.

The CDR3 sequence: CSAPVQSSYEQYF. CDR3 nucleotide sequence: TGCAGTGCTCCGGTACAGAGCTCCTACGAGCAGTACTTC. The chain links TRBV20-1 to TRBJ2-7; D is unresolved. Between the trimmed V and J ends, which lost 5 bases and 0 bases, there was a span of 11 bases. The length of the CDR3 is 13 residues. CDR1 is DFQATT, CDR2 SNEGSKA, per germline (reference sequence).

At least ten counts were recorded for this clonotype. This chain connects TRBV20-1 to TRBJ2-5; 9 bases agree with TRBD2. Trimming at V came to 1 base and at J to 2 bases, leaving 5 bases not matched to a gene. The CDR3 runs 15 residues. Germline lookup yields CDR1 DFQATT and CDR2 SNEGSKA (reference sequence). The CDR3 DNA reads TGCAGTGCTAGAGGGGTAGCGGGGGATCAAGAGACCCAGTACTTC. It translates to CSARGVAGDQETQYF.

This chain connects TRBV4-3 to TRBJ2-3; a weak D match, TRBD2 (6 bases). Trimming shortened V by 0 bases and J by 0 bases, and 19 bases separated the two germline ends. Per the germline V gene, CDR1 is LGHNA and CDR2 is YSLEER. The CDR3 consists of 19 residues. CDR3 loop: CASSQEVPIRRGSTDTQYF. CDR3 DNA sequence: TGCGCCAGCAGCCAAGAGGTCCCCATCAGGCGGGGTAGCACAGATACGCAGTATTTT.

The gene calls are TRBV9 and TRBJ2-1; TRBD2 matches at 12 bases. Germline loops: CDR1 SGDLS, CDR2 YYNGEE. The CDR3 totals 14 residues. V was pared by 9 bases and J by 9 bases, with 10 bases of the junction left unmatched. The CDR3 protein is CATGGASGRGEQFF. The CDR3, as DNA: TGTGCCACTGGTGGGGCTAGCGGGAGGGGTGAGCAGTTCTTC.

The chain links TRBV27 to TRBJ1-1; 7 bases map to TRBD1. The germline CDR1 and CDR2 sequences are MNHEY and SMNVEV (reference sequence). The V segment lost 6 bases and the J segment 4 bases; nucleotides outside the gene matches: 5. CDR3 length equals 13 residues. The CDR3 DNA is TGTGCCAGCAGGAGAGACAGGGCCACTGAAGCTTTCTTT. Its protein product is CASRRDRATEAFF.

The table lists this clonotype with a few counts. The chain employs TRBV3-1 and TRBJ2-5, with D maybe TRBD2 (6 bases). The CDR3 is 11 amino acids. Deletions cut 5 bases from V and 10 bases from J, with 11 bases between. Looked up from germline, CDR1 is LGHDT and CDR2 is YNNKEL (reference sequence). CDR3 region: CASSSRLDQYF. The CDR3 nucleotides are TGTGCCAGCAGCTCCCGACTAGACCAGTACTTC.